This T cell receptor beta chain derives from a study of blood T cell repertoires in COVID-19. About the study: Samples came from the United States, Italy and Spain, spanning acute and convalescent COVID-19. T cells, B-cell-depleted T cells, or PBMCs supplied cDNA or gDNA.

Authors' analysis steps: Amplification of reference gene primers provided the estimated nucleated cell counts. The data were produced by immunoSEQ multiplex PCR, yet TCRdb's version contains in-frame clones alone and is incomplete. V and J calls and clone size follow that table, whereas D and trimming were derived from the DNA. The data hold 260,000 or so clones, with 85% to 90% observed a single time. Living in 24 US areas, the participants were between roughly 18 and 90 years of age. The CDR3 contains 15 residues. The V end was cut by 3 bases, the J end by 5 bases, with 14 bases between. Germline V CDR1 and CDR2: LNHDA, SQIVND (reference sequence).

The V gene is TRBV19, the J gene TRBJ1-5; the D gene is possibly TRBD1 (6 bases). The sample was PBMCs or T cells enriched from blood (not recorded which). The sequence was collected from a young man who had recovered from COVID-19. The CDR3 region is CASSISPGAHQPQHF. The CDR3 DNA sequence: TGTGCCAGTAGTATCTCCCCAGGGGCTCATCAGCCCCAGCATTTT.